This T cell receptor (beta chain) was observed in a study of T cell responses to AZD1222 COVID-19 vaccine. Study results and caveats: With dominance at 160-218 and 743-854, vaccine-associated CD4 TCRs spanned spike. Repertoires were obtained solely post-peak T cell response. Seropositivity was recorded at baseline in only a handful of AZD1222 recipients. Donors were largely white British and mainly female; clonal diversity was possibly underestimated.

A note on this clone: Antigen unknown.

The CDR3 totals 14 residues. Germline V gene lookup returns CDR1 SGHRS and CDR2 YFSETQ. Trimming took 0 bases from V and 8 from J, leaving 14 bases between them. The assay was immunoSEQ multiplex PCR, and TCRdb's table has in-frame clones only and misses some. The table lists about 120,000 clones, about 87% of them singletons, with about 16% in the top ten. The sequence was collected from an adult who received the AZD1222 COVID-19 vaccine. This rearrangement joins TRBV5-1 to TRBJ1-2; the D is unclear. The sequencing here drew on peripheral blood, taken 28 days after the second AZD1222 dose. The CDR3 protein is CASSLVAGFPGYTF. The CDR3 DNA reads TGCGCCAGCAGCTTGGTGGCGGGGTTTCCAGGCTACACCTTC.